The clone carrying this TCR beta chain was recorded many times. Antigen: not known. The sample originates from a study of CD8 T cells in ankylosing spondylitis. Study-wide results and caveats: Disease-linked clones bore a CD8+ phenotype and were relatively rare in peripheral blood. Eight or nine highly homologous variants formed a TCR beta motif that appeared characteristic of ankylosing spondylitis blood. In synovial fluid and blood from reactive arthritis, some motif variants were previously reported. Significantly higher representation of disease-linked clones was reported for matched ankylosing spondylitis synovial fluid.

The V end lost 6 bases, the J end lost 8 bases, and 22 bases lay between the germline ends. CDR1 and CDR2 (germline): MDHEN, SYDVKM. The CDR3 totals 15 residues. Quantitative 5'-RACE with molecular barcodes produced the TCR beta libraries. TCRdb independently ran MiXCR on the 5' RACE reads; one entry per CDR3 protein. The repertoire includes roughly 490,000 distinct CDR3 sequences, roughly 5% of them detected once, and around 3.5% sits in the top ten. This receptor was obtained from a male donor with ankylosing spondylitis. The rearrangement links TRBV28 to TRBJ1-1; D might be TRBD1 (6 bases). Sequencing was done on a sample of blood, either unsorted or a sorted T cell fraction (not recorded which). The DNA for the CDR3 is TGTGCCAGCAGGGATTACAGGGTATATTTAGGCGAAGCTTTCTTT. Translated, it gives CASRDYRVYLGEAFF.